Following are 4 T cell receptor beta chains from one sample sequenced in a study of blood T cell repertoires in COVID-19. Using immunoSEQ multiplex PCR, the repertoire was profiled, and TCRdb retains in-frame clones only, with some absent. The repertoire holds 110,000 to 150,000 clones, with 75% to 90% as singletons. Sequencing was carried out using peripheral blood. These receptors were collected from a human donor in a cohort sampled during active COVID-19.

V and J are TRBV29-1 and TRBJ2-5, with D perhaps matching TRBD1 (6 bases). Germline CDR1 SQVTM, CDR2 ANQGSEA. The length of the CDR3 is 12 residues. Trimming pared 7 bases from V and 2 bases from J, leaving 11 bases between. The DNA for the CDR3 is TGCAGCGCTGGGGGACAACAAGAGACCCAGTACTTC. Amino acids: CSAGGQQETQYF.

V and J are TRBV2 and TRBJ1-5; D is undetermined. Trimming shortened V by 4 bases and J by 1 base, and 14 bases separated the two germline ends. The CDR3 contains 16 residues. Germline V gene lookup returns CDR1 SNHLY and CDR2 FYNNEI. CDR3 region: CASSGSPWRSNQPQHF. CDR3 nucleotide sequence: TGTGCCAGCAGTGGGAGCCCCTGGAGGAGCAATCAGCCCCAGCATTTT.

This chain uses TRBV28 with TRBJ1-5; TRBD1 matches at 9 bases. Germline loops: CDR1 MDHEN, CDR2 SYDVKM. The CDR3 has 16 residues. J gave up 1 base and V 4 bases, and 5 bases lay outside the gene matches. In DNA form, the CDR3 reads TGTGCCAGCAGTTCTTCCGGGACAGGGAGCAATCAGCCCCAGCATTTT. Protein product: CASSSSGTGSNQPQHF.

The chain is built from TRBV7-2 and TRBJ1-6, with 8 bases identical to TRBD1. The CDR3 spans 17 residues. CDR1 is SGHTA, CDR2 FQGNSA, per germline. V was clipped by 0 bases and J by 7 bases; unmatched bases: 8. CDR3 region: CASSLAFGQGRNSPLHF. CDR3 coding DNA: TGTGCCAGCAGCTTAGCCTTCGGACAGGGCCGAAATTCACCCCTCCACTTT.